This is a list of T cell receptor beta chains from one sample in a study of OX40 agonist ivuxolimab in advanced cancers. Some clones are missing from TCRdb's copy, which holds only in-frame ones; the method was immunoSEQ multiplex PCR. The sample carries some 86,000 clones, about 85% recorded once. Material: CD4+ or CD8+ T cells sorted from blood, obtained in a trial of the OX40 agonist ivuxolimab. The receptors were gathered from an adult with an advanced solid tumor such as melanoma, head and neck, liver or kidney cancer. Each CDR3 is given with its conserved first and last residue. The D gene is left open where the match is weak. Rows may omit the clone size; those that give it use once, few, many or a size class.

clone_size: .
j_call: TRBJ2-7
d_call: .
v_call: TRBV11-2
cdr3_nt: TGTGCCAGCAGCTCTGGGACGCAGACCTACGAGCAGTACTTC
cdr3_aa: CASSSGTQTYEQYF

clone_size: .
j_call: TRBJ2-7
d_call: .
v_call: TRBV11-3
cdr3_nt: TGTGCCAGCAGCTTCCCCACCTCGAGGGTCGAGCAGTACTTC
cdr3_aa: CASSFPTSRVEQYF

clone_size: .
j_call: TRBJ1-4
d_call: TRBD1
v_call: TRBV6-6
cdr3_nt: TGTGCCAGCAGTCCGTCAGGGGGGTGGAGTGAAAAACTGTTTTTT
cdr3_aa: CASSPSGGWSEKLFF

clone_size: once
j_call: TRBJ2-7
d_call: TRBD1
v_call: TRBV2
cdr3_nt: TGTGCCAGCAACCCCAGGGGGCCCTACGAGCAGTACTTC
cdr3_aa: CASNPRGPYEQYF

clone_size: .
j_call: TRBJ2-3
d_call: .
v_call: TRBV5-1
cdr3_nt: TGCGCCAGCAGCTCCGGTTCAATTACGGCCACGCAGTATTTT
cdr3_aa: CASSSGSITATQYF

clone_size: .
j_call: TRBJ1-5
d_call: TRBD1
v_call: TRBV11-2
cdr3_nt: TGTGCCAGCAGCACGGGGACAGGGGTCACTCAGCCCCAGCATTTT
cdr3_aa: CASSTGTGVTQPQHF

clone_size: .
j_call: TRBJ1-1
d_call: TRBD1
v_call: TRBV28
cdr3_nt: TGTGCCAGCAGACCGGGACAGGGGAGGACTGAAGCTTTCTTT
cdr3_aa: CASRPGQGRTEAFF

clone_size: few
j_call: TRBJ2-1
d_call: TRBD1
v_call: TRBV4-1
cdr3_nt: TGCGCCAGCAGCCAAGGGACAGGGAACTACAATGAGCAGTTCTTC
cdr3_aa: CASSQGTGNYNEQFF

clone_size: .
j_call: TRBJ2-7
d_call: TRBD1
v_call: TRBV4-1
cdr3_nt: TGCGCCAGCAGCCACAATCAACCCGGGACAGGGGGGGTCTACGAGCAGTACTTC
cdr3_aa: CASSHNQPGTGGVYEQYF

clone_size: .
j_call: TRBJ2-7
d_call: .
v_call: TRBV19
cdr3_nt: TGTGCCAGTAGTATAGGGTGGGACGTGGGTTACGAGCAGTACTTC
cdr3_aa: CASSIGWDVGYEQYF

clone_size: .
j_call: TRBJ2-5
d_call: .
v_call: TRBV11-3
cdr3_nt: TGTGCCAGCAGCTTAGCGAGGCAGGAAGAGACCCAGTACTTC
cdr3_aa: CASSLARQEETQYF

clone_size: .
j_call: TRBJ2-5
d_call: TRBD2
v_call: TRBV6-5
cdr3_nt: TGTGCCAGCAGTTACTACGGGAGGGGGGAGGAGACCCAGTACTTC
cdr3_aa: CASSYYGRGEETQYF

clone_size: .
j_call: TRBJ2-5
d_call: .
v_call: TRBV7-9
cdr3_nt: TGTGCCAGCAGCTCCTCGCGGACAGTTCAAGAGACCCAGTACTTC
cdr3_aa: CASSSSRTVQETQYF

clone_size: .
j_call: TRBJ2-1
d_call: TRBD2
v_call: TRBV4-1
cdr3_nt: TGCGCCAGCAGCCGAAACAGACTAGCGGGACACTACAATGAGCAGTTCTTC
cdr3_aa: CASSRNRLAGHYNEQFF

clone_size: .
j_call: TRBJ1-4
d_call: .
v_call: TRBV28
cdr3_nt: TGTGCCAGCAGTTTCCAACAGTCTCTTGAAAAACTGTTTTTT
cdr3_aa: CASSFQQSLEKLFF

clone_size: .
j_call: TRBJ1-1
d_call: .
v_call: TRBV6-1
cdr3_nt: TGTGCCAGCAGTGACCCGAGAGGGGACACTGAAGCTTTCTTT
cdr3_aa: CASSDPRGDTEAFF

clone_size: .
j_call: TRBJ2-7
d_call: TRBD2
v_call: TRBV15
cdr3_nt: TGTGCCACCAGCAGAGGAGGGCTAGCGGGACGCGAGCAGTACTTC
cdr3_aa: CATSRGGLAGREQYF

clone_size: once
j_call: TRBJ1-5
d_call: .
v_call: TRBV28
cdr3_nt: TGTGCCAGCAGTTTATCGTCCTTCAATCAGCCCCAGCATTTT
cdr3_aa: CASSLSSFNQPQHF

clone_size: once
j_call: TRBJ2-7
d_call: .
v_call: TRBV4-1
cdr3_nt: TGCGCCAGCAGCCCCCACTACGAGCAGTACTTC
cdr3_aa: CASSPHYEQYF

clone_size: .
j_call: TRBJ2-7
d_call: TRBD1
v_call: TRBV5-1
cdr3_nt: TGCGCCAGCAGCCCTGGACAGGGCCTTGGGCAGTACTTC
cdr3_aa: CASSPGQGLGQYF

clone_size: few
j_call: TRBJ2-5
d_call: TRBD2
v_call: TRBV11-3
cdr3_nt: TGTGCCAGCAGCTTAGGCGGCCAGGGAGGGGAGACCCAGTACTTC
cdr3_aa: CASSLGGQGGETQYF

clone_size: .
j_call: TRBJ1-1
d_call: .
v_call: TRBV12-5
cdr3_nt: TGTGCTAGTGGTCTGGACAGCACTGAAGCTTTCTTT
cdr3_aa: CASGLDSTEAFF

clone_size: .
j_call: TRBJ2-7
d_call: .
v_call: TRBV5-4
cdr3_nt: TGTGCCAGCAGCTGGGGCTCCTACGAGCAGTACTTC
cdr3_aa: CASSWGSYEQYF

clone_size: .
j_call: TRBJ2-2
d_call: .
v_call: TRBV9
cdr3_nt: TGTGCCAGCAGCGTAGAAAGGGTATGGGGGGAGCTGTTTTTT
cdr3_aa: CASSVERVWGELFF

clone_size: .
j_call: TRBJ1-2
d_call: TRBD1
v_call: TRBV5-6
cdr3_nt: TGTGCCAGCAGCTCGGACAGGGGAAACTATGGCTACACCTTC
cdr3_aa: CASSSDRGNYGYTF

clone_size: .
j_call: TRBJ2-1
d_call: TRBD2
v_call: TRBV6-1
cdr3_nt: TGTGCCAGCGAGCGGGAGGAAATCTACAATGAGCAGTTCTTC
cdr3_aa: CASEREEIYNEQFF

clone_size: once
j_call: TRBJ2-7
d_call: .
v_call: TRBV30
cdr3_nt: TGTGCCTGGAGTACACCTAGCGAGCAGTACTTC
cdr3_aa: CAWSTPSEQYF

clone_size: .
j_call: TRBJ2-1
d_call: .
v_call: TRBV30
cdr3_nt: TGTGCCTGGAGTGAAGTCCACAATGAGCAGTTCTTC
cdr3_aa: CAWSEVHNEQFF

clone_size: few
j_call: TRBJ2-7
d_call: TRBD1
v_call: TRBV6-1
cdr3_nt: TGTGCCAGCAGTGAAGCACAGGACAGGGGACAAGAGCAGTACTTC
cdr3_aa: CASSEAQDRGQEQYF

clone_size: .
j_call: TRBJ1-1
d_call: .
v_call: TRBV30
cdr3_nt: TGTGCCTGGAGTTCCGGGAGTTACGGCCGGAACACTGAAGCTTTCTTT
cdr3_aa: CAWSSGSYGRNTEAFF

clone_size: once
j_call: TRBJ2-5
d_call: .
v_call: TRBV7-2
cdr3_nt: TGTGCCAGCAGCTTAACCCGGCAAGCCCAGTACTTC
cdr3_aa: CASSLTRQAQYF

clone_size: .
j_call: TRBJ1-2
d_call: .
v_call: TRBV19
cdr3_nt: TGTGCCAGTAGTATAGATACCCGACGTGGCTACACCTTC
cdr3_aa: CASSIDTRRGYTF

clone_size: .
j_call: TRBJ2-6
d_call: .
v_call: TRBV11-2
cdr3_nt: TGTGCCAGCAGCTTTCGAAACGCTGGACCTGGGGCCAACGTCCTGACTTTC
cdr3_aa: CASSFRNAGPGANVLTF

clone_size: .
j_call: TRBJ2-3
d_call: TRBD2
v_call: TRBV7-9
cdr3_nt: TGTGCCAGCATAGCGGGGGGCGAGAACACAGATACGCAGTATTTT
cdr3_aa: CASIAGGENTDTQYF

clone_size: .
j_call: TRBJ2-5
d_call: TRBD2
v_call: TRBV11-1
cdr3_nt: TGTGCCAGCAGCTTAGATCTTAGCGGGAGGGAGGAGACCCAGTACTTC
cdr3_aa: CASSLDLSGREETQYF

clone_size: .
j_call: TRBJ1-1
d_call: TRBD1
v_call: TRBV5-1
cdr3_nt: TGCGCCAGCAGCTATGGTCAGACAGGGGGCGATTCGGCTTTCTTT
cdr3_aa: CASSYGQTGGDSAFF

clone_size: .
j_call: TRBJ2-7
d_call: TRBD2
v_call: TRBV4-2
cdr3_nt: TGTGCCAGCAGCCAAGTCCGGGAGGGGGAGCAGTACTTC
cdr3_aa: CASSQVREGEQYF

clone_size: once
j_call: TRBJ2-4
d_call: .
v_call: TRBV18
cdr3_nt: TGTGCCAGCTCTCCGGCCGGGGCGGCCAAAAACATTCAGTACTTC
cdr3_aa: CASSPAGAAKNIQYF

clone_size: .
j_call: TRBJ1-2
d_call: .
v_call: TRBV28
cdr3_nt: TGTGCCAGCAGTTTATGGCAGGGATTATTCTATGGCTACACCTTC
cdr3_aa: CASSLWQGLFYGYTF

clone_size: .
j_call: TRBJ2-7
d_call: .
v_call: TRBV4-1
cdr3_nt: TGCGCCAGCAGCCAAGATTCCGGGAGCCCCTACGAGCAGTACTTC
cdr3_aa: CASSQDSGSPYEQYF

clone_size: .
j_call: TRBJ2-7
d_call: .
v_call: TRBV27
cdr3_nt: TGTGCCAGCAGTTCAGGAGTGAGGGGGGGGAAATCCTACGAGCAGTACTTC
cdr3_aa: CASSSGVRGGKSYEQYF

clone_size: .
j_call: TRBJ2-2
d_call: .
v_call: TRBV7-8
cdr3_nt: TGTGCCAGCAGCTTAACCGTAGCGAGCACCGGGGAGCTGTTTTTT
cdr3_aa: CASSLTVASTGELFF

clone_size: .
j_call: TRBJ1-3
d_call: .
v_call: TRBV28
cdr3_nt: TGTGCCAGCAGTAACCCGAGCGGACTTGGAAACACCATATATTTT
cdr3_aa: CASSNPSGLGNTIYF

clone_size: once
j_call: TRBJ2-7
d_call: .
v_call: TRBV18
cdr3_nt: TGTGCCAGCTCATCCAGTATAGAATTCGGCTCCTACGAGCAGTACTTC
cdr3_aa: CASSSSIEFGSYEQYF

clone_size: .
j_call: TRBJ1-2
d_call: TRBD1
v_call: TRBV30
cdr3_nt: TGTGCCTGGAAGCAGGGGGCTGGGGCGGGCTACACCTTC
cdr3_aa: CAWKQGAGAGYTF

clone_size: once
j_call: TRBJ1-2
d_call: .
v_call: TRBV7-2
cdr3_nt: TGTGCCAGCAGCTTAGGGGACGGCTATGGCTACACCTTC
cdr3_aa: CASSLGDGYGYTF

clone_size: .
j_call: TRBJ2-6
d_call: TRBD1
v_call: TRBV9
cdr3_nt: TGTGCCAGCAGCGCAGGGGGCATTGGGGCCAACGTCCTGACTTTC
cdr3_aa: CASSAGGIGANVLTF

clone_size: .
j_call: TRBJ2-1
d_call: .
v_call: TRBV4-1
cdr3_nt: TGCGCCAGCAGCCAATACAGGGTCGAGGAGCAGTTCTTC
cdr3_aa: CASSQYRVEEQFF

clone_size: once
j_call: TRBJ1-1
d_call: .
v_call: TRBV10-3
cdr3_nt: TGTGCCATCAGTGAAACGGGGGGGGCTGAAGCTTTCTTT
cdr3_aa: CAISETGGAEAFF

clone_size: .
j_call: TRBJ2-5
d_call: TRBD2
v_call: TRBV2
cdr3_nt: TGTGCCAGCAGGATCTTAGATACTAGCGGGAATGCGGAGACCCAGTACTTC
cdr3_aa: CASRILDTSGNAETQYF

clone_size: .
j_call: TRBJ2-3
d_call: TRBD1
v_call: TRBV28
cdr3_nt: TGTGCCAGCACCACAAGGGACAGCCGCACAGATACGCAGTATTTT
cdr3_aa: CASTTRDSRTDTQYF

clone_size: once
j_call: TRBJ1-1
d_call: TRBD1
v_call: TRBV6-4
cdr3_nt: TGTGCCAGCAGTACCGGGACAGAGAACACTGAAGCTTTCTTT
cdr3_aa: CASSTGTENTEAFF

clone_size: .
j_call: TRBJ2-6
d_call: TRBD2
v_call: TRBV4-3
cdr3_nt: TGCGCCAGCAGCCAAGATGCGGGGGGAGTCTCTGGGGCCAACGTCCTGACTTTC
cdr3_aa: CASSQDAGGVSGANVLTF

clone_size: .
j_call: TRBJ1-2
d_call: TRBD1
v_call: TRBV5-4
cdr3_nt: TGTGCCAGCAGCTTGGCCAGGGGGTATGGCTACACCTTC
cdr3_aa: CASSLARGYGYTF

clone_size: .
j_call: TRBJ2-7
d_call: .
v_call: TRBV7-8
cdr3_nt: TGTGCCAGCAGCAACCGACGGATCAACTACGAGCAGTACTTC
cdr3_aa: CASSNRRINYEQYF

clone_size: .
j_call: TRBJ2-5
d_call: TRBD1
v_call: TRBV7-9
cdr3_nt: TGTGCCAGCAGCTACTACAGGGGGTTTGAGGAGACCCAGTACTTC
cdr3_aa: CASSYYRGFEETQYF

clone_size: .
j_call: TRBJ2-7
d_call: TRBD2
v_call: TRBV30
cdr3_nt: TGTGCCTGGAGTGTACCGGTAGCGGGAAGGTACGAGCAGTACTTC
cdr3_aa: CAWSVPVAGRYEQYF

clone_size: .
j_call: TRBJ2-5
d_call: .
v_call: TRBV14
cdr3_nt: TGTGCCAGCAGCCAATTCGGGGTAGAGACCCAGTACTTC
cdr3_aa: CASSQFGVETQYF

clone_size: .
j_call: TRBJ2-1
d_call: TRBD2
v_call: TRBV28
cdr3_nt: TGTGCCAGCAGTTTAGATTGGGGCGGGAGGGCGTACAATGAGCAGTTCTTC
cdr3_aa: CASSLDWGGRAYNEQFF

clone_size: .
j_call: TRBJ2-7
d_call: .
v_call: TRBV6-5
cdr3_nt: TGTGCCAGCAGTTACGAACACTACGAGCAGTACTTC
cdr3_aa: CASSYEHYEQYF